These 16 T cell receptor beta chains were sequenced from one sample in a study of blood T cell repertoires in COVID-19. Sequenced by immunoSEQ multiplex PCR; TCRdb stores in-frame clones only, minus some. The table has about 170,000 clones, just under 85% seen once. The sequenced sample was peripheral blood. The receptors were sampled from a woman of 80 years or more with COVID-19, enrolled during active disease.

The chain joins TRBV19 to TRBJ2-2; 7 positions match TRBD1. V was clipped by 7 bases and J by 0 bases; unmatched bases: 2. Germline V gene lookup returns CDR1 LNHDA and CDR2 SQIVND (reference sequence). The CDR3 length is 14 residues. CDR3 sequence reads: CASTQGTNTGELFF. DNA of the CDR3: TGTGCCAGTACACAGGGGACGAACACCGGGGAGCTGTTTTTT.

The chain has TRBV23-1 and TRBJ1-4, with D perhaps TRBD1 (6 bases). TRBV23-1 is filed as an ORF, its function uncertain. Trimming left V 3 bases short and J 0 bases short, with 20 bases between. This CDR3 spans 19 amino acids. CDR3 in DNA: TGCGCCAGCAGTCAGCGACGGGACAAACTCTTCACAACTAATGAAAAACTGTTTTTT. It codes for CASSQRRDKLFTTNEKLFF.

The chain recombines TRBV3-1 (or the pseudogene TRBV3-2) with TRBJ2-7; D uncertain. The CDR3 contains 14 residues. Looked up from germline, CDR1 is LGHDT and CDR2 is YNNKEL (reference sequence). With 8 bases removed from V and 0 bases from J, the gap between germline ends came to 14 bases. The DNA of the CDR3 is TGTGCCAGCTCCTCCAGCGCGAGCTCCTACGAGCAGTACTTC. It encodes CASSSSASSYEQYF.

This clone showed up just a few times. The rearrangement uses TRBV27 and TRBJ1-2, with 9 positions matching TRBD1. V lost 5 bases, J lost 8 bases, and 6 bases stayed unmatched. There are 13 residues in the CDR3. From germline, CDR1 is MNHEY and CDR2 SMNVEV (reference sequence). Written as DNA, the CDR3 is TGTGCCAGCAGTCGGGGACAGGGAGGGGGCTACACCTTC. It translates to CASSRGQGGGYTF.

The chain combines TRBV6-5 with TRBJ2-7; no firm D call. Germline V gene sequence: CDR1 MNHEY, CDR2 SVGAGI. Trimming took off 6 bases at V and 2 bases at J, with 17 bases between the two ends. The CDR3 totals 15 residues. The CDR3 DNA reads TGTGCCAGCAGACGGAGCGCAGTTTCGGCCTACGAGCAGTACTTC. Residues: CASRRSAVSAYEQYF.

The chain combines TRBV2 with TRBJ2-1, with D maybe TRBD2 (7 bases). V was pared by 8 bases and J by 3 bases, with 17 bases between. Germline V CDR1 and CDR2: SNHLY, FYNNEI. CDR3 length: 15 residues. The CDR3 DNA is TGTGCCAGCGAGGGGGGGGCATATAACTACAATGAGCAGTTCTTC. Its protein is CASEGGAYNYNEQFF.

This clone has just a few counts. This chain joins TRBV2 and TRBJ1-3, with unresolved D. Germline CDR1 is SNHLY and CDR2 is FYNNEI. This CDR3 contains 14 residues. The V and J ends lost 1 base and 4 bases respectively, with 8 bases between them. The CDR3 loop is CASSEGTGGNTIYF. The CDR3 DNA sequence: TGTGCCAGCAGTGAAGGAACGGGAGGAAACACCATATATTTT. Full variable domain (remainder filled in from reference TRBV2 and TRBJ1-3): EPEVTQTPSHQVTQMGQEVILRCVPISNHLYFYWYRQILGQKVEFLVSFYNNEISEKSEIFDDQFSVERPDGSNFTLKIRSTKLEDSAMYFCASSEGTGGNTIYFGEGSWLTVV.

The rearrangement uses TRBV28 and TRBJ2-1, with D perhaps matching TRBD2 (5 bases). CDR1 is MDHEN, CDR2 SYDVKM, per germline. The CDR3 is 14 residues long. Trimming cost V 10 bases and J 9 bases, with 22 bases left between them. CDR3 region: CAILPPGGAAEQFF. CDR3 DNA: TGTGCCATCCTCCCCCCGGGTGGAGCGGCTGAGCAGTTCTTC.

This chain uses TRBV7-3 with TRBJ1-2; D perhaps matches TRBD1 (6 bases). Trimming cost V 7 bases and J 4 bases, with 22 bases left between them. Germline-derived CDR1 and CDR2 are SGHTA and FQGTGA. The CDR3 runs 16 residues. This CDR3 is CASNTRGGGWSYGYTF. For the CDR3, the DNA is TGTGCCAGCAACACCCGTGGGGGCGGTTGGAGCTATGGCTACACCTTC. Looking up the rest from reference TRBV7-3 and TRBJ1-2 gives the full variable domain: GAGVSQTPSNKVTEKGKYVELRCDPISGHTALYWYRQSLGQGPEFLIYFQGTGAADDSGLPNDRFFAVRPEGSVSTLKIQRTERGDSAVYLCASNTRGGGWSYGYTFGSGTRLTVV.

The chain carries TRBV28 and TRBJ1-2, with D possibly matching TRBD1 (5 bases). The V gene's germline CDR1 is MDHEN and CDR2 SYDVKM. This CDR3 is 14 amino acids long. Trimming pared 6 bases from V and 7 bases from J, leaving 18 bases between. The CDR3 DNA is TGTGCCAGCAGCCCTGCGAAGGGGCTTTCTGGCTACACCTTC. Translation gives CASSPAKGLSGYTF.

Many counts were recorded for this clone. This sequence joins TRBV5-8 and TRBJ2-7, with 11 bases fitting TRBD1. The germline gives CDR1 SGHTS, CDR2 YDEGEE. Losses at the gene ends were 3 bases for V and 4 bases for J; bases not matched to a gene: 6. The CDR3 runs 15 residues. The CDR3 DNA sequence: TGTGCCAGCAGCTGGGCGGGACAGGGGGTTTACGAGCAGTACTTC. Encoded protein: CASSWAGQGVYEQYF.

The J gene is TRBJ1-3, the V gene TRBV6-6; D not resolved. The V end was cut by 2 bases, the J end by 1 base, with 12 bases between. Germline V CDR1 and CDR2: MNHNY, SVGAGI (reference sequence). This CDR3 is 16 amino acids long. CDR3 loop: CASSYTRRESGNTIYF. The DNA of the CDR3 is TGTGCCAGCAGTTACACACGCCGGGAGTCTGGAAACACCATATATTTT.

The chain carries TRBV5-1 and TRBJ2-3; 9 bases fit TRBD2. Germline-derived CDR1 and CDR2 are SGHRS and YFSETQ. With V trimmed by 0 bases and J by 1 base, 3 bases remained unmatched. There are 16 residues in the CDR3. The CDR3: CASSLGASGGTDTQYF. For the CDR3, the DNA is TGCGCCAGCAGCTTGGGGGCTAGCGGGGGCACAGATACGCAGTATTTT.

The rearrangement links TRBV2 to TRBJ1-4; 11 nucleotides match TRBD1. The V gene end was trimmed by 6 bases and the J gene end by 2 bases; junction bases not matched to a gene: 2. CDR3 size: 15 residues. Germline CDR1 reads SNHLY; CDR2 reads FYNNEI. The CDR3 region has the DNA TGTGCCAGCAGGGACAGGGGGCTGACTAATGAAAAACTGTTTTTT. It translates to CASRDRGLTNEKLFF.

A single count supports this clone. This chain uses TRBV7-9 with TRBJ1-6; D is unclear. Germline V gene data show CDR1 as SEHNR and CDR2 as FQNEAQ (reference sequence). The CDR3 runs 16 residues. V shed 5 bases and J shed 0 bases, with 11 bases lying between them. CDR3 residues: CASSQDWGSYNSPLHF. The CDR3 DNA reads as TGTGCCAGCAGCCAGGACTGGGGCTCCTATAATTCACCCCTCCACTTT.

The chain couples TRBV9 to TRBJ2-1; the D gene is possibly TRBD2 (6 bases). Per the germline V gene, CDR1 is SGDLS and CDR2 is YYNGEE. Trimming removed 0 bases at V and 0 bases at J, with 10 bases between. The CDR3 runs 16 residues. The CDR3 sequence is CASSVAQTSSYNEQFF. CDR3 coding DNA: TGTGCCAGCAGCGTAGCGCAGACTAGCTCCTACAATGAGCAGTTCTTC.